This is a list of T cell receptor beta chains from one sample in a study of blood T cell repertoires in COVID-19. Some clones are missing from TCRdb's copy, which holds only in-frame ones; the method was immunoSEQ multiplex PCR. Of 150,000 or so clones listed, roughly nine tenths are singletons. Sequenced material: PBMCs or T cells enriched from blood (not recorded which). Receptors originate from a middle-aged woman who had been exposed to COVID-19. The CDR3 runs from the conserved cysteine through the conserved F or W. D genes are given only for firm matches. Clone size, where shown, is once, few, many, or a class for clones that have expanded.

cdr3_nt | cdr3_aa | j_call | d_call | v_call | clone_size
TGTGCCAGCAGCTTAAACAGGGAGAACACTGAAGCTTTCTTT | CASSLNRENTEAFF | TRBJ1-1 | . | TRBV7-8 | .
TGTGCCAGCAAGGGAGGCTATGGCTACACCTTC | CASKGGYGYTF | TRBJ1-2 | . | TRBV9 | .
TGCAGCGTAGCGCTGACAGTGAACACTGAAGCTTTCTTT | CSVALTVNTEAFF | TRBJ1-1 | . | TRBV29-1 | .
TGTGCCAGCAGGAGAAGCAGCGGGATCTCTCTCCATGAGCAGTTCTTC | CASRRSSGISLHEQFF | TRBJ2-1 | TRBD2 | TRBV27 | .
TGTGCCAGTAGGATCGGGGGGGACAATGAGCAGTTCTTC | CASRIGGDNEQFF | TRBJ2-1 | TRBD2 | TRBV19 | .
TGTGCCAGCAGTTTGGACAGCTATAATTCACCCCTCCACTTT | CASSLDSYNSPLHF | TRBJ1-6 | . | TRBV28 | .
TGCGCCAGCAGCCCAGGACTAGCGGGAGGACAAGAGACCCAGTACTTC | CASSPGLAGGQETQYF | TRBJ2-5 | TRBD2 | TRBV4-1 | .
TGTGCCAACGGACAGGGTCAGGATACGCAGTATTTT | CANGQGQDTQYF | TRBJ2-3 | TRBD1 | TRBV10-3 | .
TGTGCCAGCAGCTGGGACAGGAAGGCAGGAAACACCATATATTTT | CASSWDRKAGNTIYF | TRBJ1-3 | TRBD1 | TRBV7-9 | .
TGTGCCACCAGTGATTTCAGGGGCGAGACCCAGTACTTC | CATSDFRGETQYF | TRBJ2-5 | . | TRBV24-1 | .
TGTGCCAGCACCCGAAGGGGTTTTGGCTACACCTTC | CASTRRGFGYTF | TRBJ1-2 | . | TRBV28 | .
TGTGCCAGCAGAGCCCAGGGTTTGGCCTACGAGCAGTACTTC | CASRAQGLAYEQYF | TRBJ2-7 | . | TRBV2 | .
TGTGCCACCAACCAGGGCGCTCAGAAGTTTATGAATCAGCCCCAGCATTTT | CATNQGAQKFMNQPQHF | TRBJ1-5 | . | TRBV28 | .
TGTGCCAGCAGCGACGACAGGCTCTATGGCTACACCTTC | CASSDDRLYGYTF | TRBJ1-2 | . | TRBV14 | .
TGTGCCAGCAGCTTGGATCAGGGTAGCAATCAGCCCCAGCATTTT | CASSLDQGSNQPQHF | TRBJ1-5 | . | TRBV5-8 | once
TGTGCCAGCAGCGCGGAGACAGGGAATTATTCACCCCTCCACTTT | CASSAETGNYSPLHF | TRBJ1-6 | TRBD1 | TRBV9 | .
TGTGCCAGCAGCCAAGGACAGCTGAACACTGAAGCTTTCTTT | CASSQGQLNTEAFF | TRBJ1-1 | . | TRBV7-9 | once
TGTGCCAGCGCAATAGACATGAACACTGAAGCTTTCTTT | CASAIDMNTEAFF | TRBJ1-1 | . | TRBV6-5 | .
TGTGCCAGCAGTTTATATCCCCCGGAGGGGGGCTACACCTTC | CASSLYPPEGGYTF | TRBJ1-2 | . | TRBV27 | once
TGCGCCAGCAGCCAAGCGAGTAATCAGCCCCAGCATTTT | CASSQASNQPQHF | TRBJ1-5 | . | TRBV4-3 | .
TGTGCCAGCTCACCACCCTCGGGGGGGGGAAGCAATCAGCCCCAGCATTTT | CASSPPSGGGSNQPQHF | TRBJ1-5 | . | TRBV18 | .
TGTGCCAGCAGCCAATTGGGCGGCAGGGCAACTGAAGCTTTCTTT | CASSQLGGRATEAFF | TRBJ1-1 | . | TRBV16 | .
TGCGCCAGCAGCCAAGCCGACAGGGGAGAGACTGAAGCTTTCTTT | CASSQADRGETEAFF | TRBJ1-1 | TRBD1 | TRBV4-3 | .
TGTGCCAGCAGCGTAGAGTGGGGGCCTCGTTCACCCCTCCACTTT | CASSVEWGPRSPLHF | TRBJ1-6 | . | TRBV9 | once
TGTGCCAGCAGCGGGACAGGGAGAAGACCTGAAGCTTTCTTT | CASSGTGRRPEAFF | TRBJ1-1 | TRBD1 | TRBV2 | .
TGTGCCAGCAGCCCGGGGGACAGTAACTATGGCTACACCTTC | CASSPGDSNYGYTF | TRBJ1-2 | TRBD1 | TRBV7-8 | .
TGTGCCAGCAGTGAAGTAGGGACAGGGATTGAAAAACTGTTTTTT | CASSEVGTGIEKLFF | TRBJ1-4 | TRBD1 | TRBV6-1 | .
TGCGCCAGCAGCTTAGGGGCAAATGAGCAGTTCTTC | CASSLGANEQFF | TRBJ2-1 | . | TRBV5-1 | .
TGTGCCAGTAGTAACAGGGAGGGGAGCACTGAAGCTTTCTTT | CASSNREGSTEAFF | TRBJ1-1 | . | TRBV19 | .
TGCGCCAGCAGCTTGGGCCAGGGTGACACTAACTATGGCTACACCTTC | CASSLGQGDTNYGYTF | TRBJ1-2 | . | TRBV5-1 | .
TGTGCCAGCAGCCCCGACTGGGACATCCCTCTCTACACCTTC | CASSPDWDIPLYTF | TRBJ1-2 | . | TRBV9 | .
TGTGCCAGCAGTCAGGGGGGACAGGGGGCGAGGGGCTACACCTTC | CASSQGGQGARGYTF | TRBJ1-2 | TRBD1 | TRBV2 | .
TGTGCCAGCTCACCAGTTGTTTGGACAGCTAGCACAGATACGCAGTATTTT | CASSPVVWTASTDTQYF | TRBJ2-3 | . | TRBV18 | .
TGCGCCACTTCGACAGGCGAGACCTACGAGCAGTACTTC | CATSTGETYEQYF | TRBJ2-7 | . | TRBV5-1 | .
TGTGCCAGCAGCCAGGGGGCTTGGACGGGAAACACTGAAGCTTTCTTT | CASSQGAWTGNTEAFF | TRBJ1-1 | TRBD1 | TRBV5-6 | .
TGTGCCAGCAGTTTAAATGGACAGGGTACGGATGAGCAGTTCTTC | CASSLNGQGTDEQFF | TRBJ2-1 | TRBD1 | TRBV28 | .
TGTGCCAGCAGCCAAGGCGGGGGACGGGTTAGCAATCAGCCCCAGCATTTT | CASSQGGGRVSNQPQHF | TRBJ1-5 | . | TRBV6-2/TRBV6-3 | .
TGTGCCAGCAGCTTGGGGTCCGCGCCAACTAATGAAAAACTGTTTTTT | CASSLGSAPTNEKLFF | TRBJ1-4 | . | TRBV5-5 | .
TGCAGCGTGCAACTAGCGCTGTCCTACGAGCAGTACTTC | CSVQLALSYEQYF | TRBJ2-7 | TRBD2 | TRBV29-1 | .
TGTGCCAGCAGCTTAGTAGCGGGGGCCCCCTACAATGAGCAGTTCTTC | CASSLVAGAPYNEQFF | TRBJ2-1 | TRBD2 | TRBV7-9 | .
TGTGCCAGCAGCTTGGCTCAGGGGGGCGAGCAGTACTTC | CASSLAQGGEQYF | TRBJ2-7 | . | TRBV5-4 | .
TGCGCCAGCAGTCGACTGTCCTCCTTGGGCACTGAAGCTTTCTTT | CASSRLSSLGTEAFF | TRBJ1-1 | . | TRBV4-3 | .
TGTGCCAGCAGCTTGCAATTTTGGGGGCAGGTCTACGAGCAGTACTTC | CASSLQFWGQVYEQYF | TRBJ2-7 | . | TRBV11-2 | .
TGTGCCACCAGCAGACAATTCGGAGGAGTTAACACCGGGGAGCTGTTTTTT | CATSRQFGGVNTGELFF | TRBJ2-2 | . | TRBV15 | .
TGTGCCAGCAGTCAAGTGACAGGGGGCTACTCCTACAATGAGCAGTTCTTC | CASSQVTGGYSYNEQFF | TRBJ2-1 | TRBD1 | TRBV27 | .
TGTGCCAGTAGTATAGCGACAGGGAATGTCTATGGCTACACCTTC | CASSIATGNVYGYTF | TRBJ1-2 | TRBD1 | TRBV19 | once
TGTGCCAGCAATCGACAGGGGCCGTCCTACGAGCAGTACTTC | CASNRQGPSYEQYF | TRBJ2-7 | TRBD1 | TRBV14 | .
TGTGCCAGCAGTAATGACAGGGGGCGTAGTCTCCTATATGGCTACACCTTC | CASSNDRGRSLLYGYTF | TRBJ1-2 | TRBD1 | TRBV27 | .
TGTGCTAGTGGCCTCGACAGGCCAACTAATGAAAAACTGTTTTTT | CASGLDRPTNEKLFF | TRBJ1-4 | . | TRBV12-5 | .
TGTGCCAGCAGTTTTGCCCCGGGGAACAATCAGCCCCAGCATTTT | CASSFAPGNNQPQHF | TRBJ1-5 | . | TRBV27 | few
TGTGCCAGCAGCGTAGATGGCAGGACCTACGAGCAGTACTTC | CASSVDGRTYEQYF | TRBJ2-7 | . | TRBV9 | .
TGTGCCAGCAGCCCCAGAGCGGGGGGGCCGACGGAGACCCAGTACTTC | CASSPRAGGPTETQYF | TRBJ2-5 | TRBD2 | TRBV9 | .
TGTGCCAGCAGACAGGGGGCGCGGGACACTGAAGCTTTCTTT | CASRQGARDTEAFF | TRBJ1-1 | TRBD1 | TRBV27 | .
TGTGCCAGCAGTCCACTCCTGGGGCCAGATACGCAGTATTTT | CASSPLLGPDTQYF | TRBJ2-3 | . | TRBV6-2/TRBV6-3 | .
TGTGCCAGCAGTTTAGCGGGGAGGGGCACTGAAGCTTTCTTT | CASSLAGRGTEAFF | TRBJ1-1 | . | TRBV28 | .
TGTGCCAGCAGTTTAAAGGGACAGGGGGAGTCAGATACGCAGTATTTT | CASSLKGQGESDTQYF | TRBJ2-3 | TRBD1 | TRBV27 | .
TGTGCCTGGAGTTTGCCCAACAGTCTCTATGGCTACACCTTC | CAWSLPNSLYGYTF | TRBJ1-2 | . | TRBV30 | few